This T cell receptor (beta chain) was obtained from a study of regulatory T cells in long-lasting Graves disease. Germline CDR1 is MNHEY and CDR2 is SVGAGI. V lost 2 bases and J lost 1, with 5 bases in between. The CDR3 is made up of 13 amino acids. Time point specified: newly diagnosed GD, antithyroid drugs for less than 3 months. With RNA extracted from PBMCs as input, the TCR library was made. Through Arm-PCR of CDR3 regions and iRepertoire HTBI primers, TCR beta libraries were built. TCRdb reprocessed the multiplex PCR reads with MiXCR, giving one entry per CDR3 protein. The sample lists roughly 610,000 distinct CDR3 sequences, 16% occurring once. On this clonotype itself: A far larger clone is just one base off, so this is likely a read error. The CDR3 carries no conserved terminal phenylalanine or tryptophan, so it likely arises from a read error.

The sample also formed part of further work on T cells in Graves' hyperthyroidism and ophthalmopathy.

Sequenced here: peripheral blood mononuclear cells (PBMCs), sampled at new diagnosis, from a patient treated with antithyroid drugs. The clonotype was recovered from a woman aged 25 to 39 with Graves disease. This chain connects TRBV6-5 to TRBJ1-1; D unclear. CDR3 coding DNA: TGTGCCAGCAGTTACATAGGGAACACTGAAGCTTTCTCT. Its translation is CASSYIGNTEAFS.